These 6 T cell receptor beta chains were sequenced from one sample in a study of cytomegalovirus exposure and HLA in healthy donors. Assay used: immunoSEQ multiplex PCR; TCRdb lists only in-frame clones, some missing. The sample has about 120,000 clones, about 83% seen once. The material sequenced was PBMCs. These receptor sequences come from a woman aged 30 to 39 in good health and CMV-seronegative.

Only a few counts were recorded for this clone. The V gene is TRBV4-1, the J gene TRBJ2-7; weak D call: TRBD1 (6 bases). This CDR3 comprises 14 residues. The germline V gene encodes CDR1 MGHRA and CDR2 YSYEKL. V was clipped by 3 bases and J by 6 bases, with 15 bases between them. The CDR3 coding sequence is TGCGCCAGCAGCCACAACGTTGGACAGCGCGAGCAGTACTTC. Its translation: CASSHNVGQREQYF.

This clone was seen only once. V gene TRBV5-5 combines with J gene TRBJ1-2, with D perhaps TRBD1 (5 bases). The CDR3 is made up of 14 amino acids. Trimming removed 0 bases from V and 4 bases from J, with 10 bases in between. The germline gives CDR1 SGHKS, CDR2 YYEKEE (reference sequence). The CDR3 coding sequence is TGTGCCAGCAGCTTGGCTGAGACAGTCTATGGCTACACCTTC. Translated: CASSLAETVYGYTF.

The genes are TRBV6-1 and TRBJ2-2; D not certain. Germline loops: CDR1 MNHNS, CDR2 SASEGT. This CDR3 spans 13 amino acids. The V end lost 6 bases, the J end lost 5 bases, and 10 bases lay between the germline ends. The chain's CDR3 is CASRGDITGELFF. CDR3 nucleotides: TGTGCCAGCAGGGGCGACATTACCGGGGAGCTGTTTTTT.

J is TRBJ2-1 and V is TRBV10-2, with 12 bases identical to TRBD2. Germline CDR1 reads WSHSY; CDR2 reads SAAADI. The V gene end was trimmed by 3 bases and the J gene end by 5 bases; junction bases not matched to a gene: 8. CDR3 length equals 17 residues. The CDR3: CASSESLAGGLHNEQFF. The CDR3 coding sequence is TGCGCCAGCAGTGAATCACTAGCGGGGGGCCTTCACAATGAGCAGTTCTTC.

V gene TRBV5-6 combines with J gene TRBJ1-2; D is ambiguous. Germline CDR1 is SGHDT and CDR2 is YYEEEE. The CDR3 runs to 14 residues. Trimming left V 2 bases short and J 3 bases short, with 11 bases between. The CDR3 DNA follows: TGTGCCAGCAGCTTTGGTTCGGTGTACTATGGCTACACCTTC. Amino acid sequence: CASSFGSVYYGYTF. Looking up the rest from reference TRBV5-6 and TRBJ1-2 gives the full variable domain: DAGVTQSPTHLIKTRGQQVTLRCSPKSGHDTVSWYQQALGQGPQFIFQYYEEEERQRGNFPDRFSGHQFPNYSSELNVNALLLGDSALYLCASSFGSVYYGYTFGSGTRLTVV.

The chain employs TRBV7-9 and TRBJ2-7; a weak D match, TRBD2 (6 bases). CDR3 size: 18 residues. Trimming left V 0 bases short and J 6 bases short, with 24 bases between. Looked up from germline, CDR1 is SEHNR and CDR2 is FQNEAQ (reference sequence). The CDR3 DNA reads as TGTGCCAGCAGCTTAGCTCGCGGGGTAGCAAGCGCTCTGGGCGAGCAGTACTTC. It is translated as CASSLARGVASALGEQYF.